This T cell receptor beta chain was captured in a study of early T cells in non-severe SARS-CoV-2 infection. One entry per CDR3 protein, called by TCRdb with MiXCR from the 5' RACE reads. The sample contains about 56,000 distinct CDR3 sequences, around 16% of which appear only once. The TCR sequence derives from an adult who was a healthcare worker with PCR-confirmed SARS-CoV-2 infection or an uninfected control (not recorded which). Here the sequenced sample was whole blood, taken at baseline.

This CDR3 reads CASSTEYEQYF. DNA of the CDR3: TGCGCCAGCAGTACGGAGTACGAGCAGTACTTC. The rearrangement joins TRBV5-1 to TRBJ2-7; no reliable D call. This CDR3 spans 11 amino acids. CDR1 and CDR2 from the germline V gene are SGHRS and YFSETQ. V was trimmed by 5 bases and J by 4 bases, leaving 7 bases between them.